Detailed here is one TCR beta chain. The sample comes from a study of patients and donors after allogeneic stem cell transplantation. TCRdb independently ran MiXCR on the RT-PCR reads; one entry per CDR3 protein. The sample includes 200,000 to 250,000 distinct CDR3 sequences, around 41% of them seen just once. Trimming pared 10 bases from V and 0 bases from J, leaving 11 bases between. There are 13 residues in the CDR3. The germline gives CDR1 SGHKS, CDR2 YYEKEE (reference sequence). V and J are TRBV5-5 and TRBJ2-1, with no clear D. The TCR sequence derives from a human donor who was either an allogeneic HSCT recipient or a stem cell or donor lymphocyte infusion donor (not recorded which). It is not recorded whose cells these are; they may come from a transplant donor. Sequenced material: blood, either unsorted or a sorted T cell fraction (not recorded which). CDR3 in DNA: TGTGCCTGCCGCCCGAGCTCCTACAATGAGCAGTTCTTC. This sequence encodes CACRPSSYNEQFF. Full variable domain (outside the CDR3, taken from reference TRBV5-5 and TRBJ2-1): DAGVTQSPTHLIKTRGQQVTLRCSPISGHKSVSWYQQVLGQGPQFIFQYYEKEERGRGNFPDRFSARQFPNYSSELNVNALLLGDSALYLCACRPSSYNEQFFGPGTRLTVL.